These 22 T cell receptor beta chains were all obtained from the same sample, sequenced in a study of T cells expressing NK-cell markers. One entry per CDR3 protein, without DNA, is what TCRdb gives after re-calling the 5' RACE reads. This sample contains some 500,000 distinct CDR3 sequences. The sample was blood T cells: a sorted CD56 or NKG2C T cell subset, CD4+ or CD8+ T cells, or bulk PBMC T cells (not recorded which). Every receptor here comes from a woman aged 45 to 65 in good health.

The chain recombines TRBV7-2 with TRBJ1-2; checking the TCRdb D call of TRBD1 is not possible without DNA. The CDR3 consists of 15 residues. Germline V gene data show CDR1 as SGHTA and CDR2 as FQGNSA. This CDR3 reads CASSLGGIRNDGYTF.

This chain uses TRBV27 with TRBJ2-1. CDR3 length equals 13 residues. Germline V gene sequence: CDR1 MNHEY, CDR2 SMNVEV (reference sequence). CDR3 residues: CASRLHLGNEQFF.

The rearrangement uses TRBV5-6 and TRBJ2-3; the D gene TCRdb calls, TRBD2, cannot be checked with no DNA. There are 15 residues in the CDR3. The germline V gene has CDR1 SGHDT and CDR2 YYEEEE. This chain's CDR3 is CASSLGLAGGSTQYF.

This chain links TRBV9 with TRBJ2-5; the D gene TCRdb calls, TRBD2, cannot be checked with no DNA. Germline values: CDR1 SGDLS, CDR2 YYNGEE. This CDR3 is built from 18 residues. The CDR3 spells CASSAKGLAGSLQETQYF. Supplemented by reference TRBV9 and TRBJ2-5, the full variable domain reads DSGVTQTPKHLITATGQRVTLRCSPRSGDLSVYWYQQSLDQGLQFLIQYYNGEERAKGNILERFSAQQFPDLHSELNLSSLELGDSALYFCASSAKGLAGSLQETQYFGPGTRLLVL.

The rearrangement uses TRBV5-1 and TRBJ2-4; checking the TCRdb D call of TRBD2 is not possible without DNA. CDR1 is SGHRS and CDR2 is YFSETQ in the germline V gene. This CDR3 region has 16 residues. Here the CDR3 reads CASSLGGTDAKNIQYF.

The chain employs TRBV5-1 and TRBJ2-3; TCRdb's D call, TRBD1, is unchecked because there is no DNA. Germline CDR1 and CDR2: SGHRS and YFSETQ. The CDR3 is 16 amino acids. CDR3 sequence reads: CASSDTGTSFADTQYF. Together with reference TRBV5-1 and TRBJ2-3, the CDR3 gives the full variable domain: KAGVTQTPRYLIKTRGQQVTLSCSPISGHRSVSWYQQTPGQGLQFLFEYFSETQRNKGNFPGRFSGRQFSNSRSEMNVSTLELGDSALYLCASSDTGTSFADTQYFGPGTRLTVL.

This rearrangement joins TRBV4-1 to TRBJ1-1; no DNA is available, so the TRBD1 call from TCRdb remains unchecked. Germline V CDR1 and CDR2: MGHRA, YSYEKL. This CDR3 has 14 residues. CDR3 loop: CASSQTPGGTEAFF.

This chain's CDR3 is CASSWLGLASLRELFF. The chain links TRBV12-3 or TRBV12-4 to TRBJ2-2; TCRdb designates TRBD2, a call that cannot be tested without DNA. The CDR3 totals 16 residues.

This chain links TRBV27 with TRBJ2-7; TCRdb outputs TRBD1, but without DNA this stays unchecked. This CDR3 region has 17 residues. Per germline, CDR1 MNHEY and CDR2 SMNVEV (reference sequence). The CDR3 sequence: CASSLRGRGQGAYEQYF.

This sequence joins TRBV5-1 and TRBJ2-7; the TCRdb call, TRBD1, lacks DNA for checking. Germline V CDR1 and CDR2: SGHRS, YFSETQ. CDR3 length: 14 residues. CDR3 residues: CASSFTQGANEQYF.

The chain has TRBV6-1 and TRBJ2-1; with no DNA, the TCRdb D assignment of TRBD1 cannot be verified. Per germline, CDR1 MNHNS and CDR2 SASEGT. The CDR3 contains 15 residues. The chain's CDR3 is CASRVPGQRRNEQFF.

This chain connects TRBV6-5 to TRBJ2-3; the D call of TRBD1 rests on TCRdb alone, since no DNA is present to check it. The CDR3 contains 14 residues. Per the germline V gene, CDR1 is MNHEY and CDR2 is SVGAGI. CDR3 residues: CATKFRVETDTQYF.

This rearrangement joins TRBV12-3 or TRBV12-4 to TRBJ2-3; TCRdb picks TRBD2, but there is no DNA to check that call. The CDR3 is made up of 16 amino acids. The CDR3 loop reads CASSLRGLAGTDTQYF.

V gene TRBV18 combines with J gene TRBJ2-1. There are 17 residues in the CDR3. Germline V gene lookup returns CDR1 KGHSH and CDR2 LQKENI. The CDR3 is CASSLRDFTSSYNEQFF.

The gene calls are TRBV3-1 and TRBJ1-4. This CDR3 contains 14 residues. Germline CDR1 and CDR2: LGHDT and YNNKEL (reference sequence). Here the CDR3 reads CASSQGPSDEKLFF.

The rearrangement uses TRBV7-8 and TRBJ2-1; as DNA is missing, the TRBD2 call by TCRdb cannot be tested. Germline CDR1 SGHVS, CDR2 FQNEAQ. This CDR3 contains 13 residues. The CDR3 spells CASSQRGNNEQFF.

CDR3 in amino acids: CASRISNTEAFF. This sequence joins TRBV10-2 and TRBJ1-1. CDR1 and CDR2 (germline): WSHSY, SAAADI. The CDR3 covers 12 residues.

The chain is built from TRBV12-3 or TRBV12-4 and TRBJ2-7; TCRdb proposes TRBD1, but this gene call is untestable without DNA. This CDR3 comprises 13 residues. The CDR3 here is CASSPRTAYEQYF.

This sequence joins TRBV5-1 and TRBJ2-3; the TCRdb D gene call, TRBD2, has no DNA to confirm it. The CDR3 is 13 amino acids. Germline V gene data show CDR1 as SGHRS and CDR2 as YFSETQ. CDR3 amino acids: CASSPRDEDTQYF.

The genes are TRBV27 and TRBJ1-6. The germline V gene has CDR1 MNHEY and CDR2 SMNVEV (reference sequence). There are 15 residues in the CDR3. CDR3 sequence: CASSSSGMARSPLHF.

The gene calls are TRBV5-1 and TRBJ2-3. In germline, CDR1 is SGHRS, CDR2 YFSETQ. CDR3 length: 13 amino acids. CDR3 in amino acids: CASSLAVLDTQYF. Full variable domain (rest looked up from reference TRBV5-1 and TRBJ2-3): KAGVTQTPRYLIKTRGQQVTLSCSPISGHRSVSWYQQTPGQGLQFLFEYFSETQRNKGNFPGRFSGRQFSNSRSEMNVSTLELGDSALYLCASSLAVLDTQYFGPGTRLTVL.

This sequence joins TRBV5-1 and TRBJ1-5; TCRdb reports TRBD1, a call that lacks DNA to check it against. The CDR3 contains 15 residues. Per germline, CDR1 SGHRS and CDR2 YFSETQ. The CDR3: CASSLGPGAYQPQHF.